Listed below are T cell receptor beta chains from one sample, sequenced in a study of cytomegalovirus exposure and HLA in healthy donors. Libraries were prepared by immunoSEQ multiplex PCR; TCRdb keeps only in-frame clonotypes and omits some of them. In the table there are around 190,000 clones, approximately 86% of which are singletons. Sequencing was performed on PBMCs. The receptor set was obtained from a woman between 18 and 30 years old in good health and CMV-seronegative. The CDR3 runs from the conserved cysteine through the conserved F or W. A D gene is named only where the DNA matches it firmly. Where a row states a size, it is once, few, many or the class of an expanded clone; other rows omit it.

size	D	V	J	CDR3	DNA
NA	NA	TRBV19	TRBJ2-2	CASSIVVYGELFF	TGTGCCAGTAGTATTGTGGTCTACGGGGAGCTGTTTTTT
NA	NA	TRBV10-3	TRBJ1-5	CAISEDRTSQPQHF	TGTGCCATCAGTGAGGACAGGACAAGTCAGCCCCAGCATTTT
NA	NA	TRBV29-1	TRBJ1-2	CSVAQGNYGYTF	TGCAGCGTGGCCCAGGGAAACTATGGCTACACCTTC
NA	NA	TRBV27	TRBJ1-4	CASSFSATNEKLFF	TGTGCCAGCAGTTTCTCCGCAACTAATGAAAAACTGTTTTTT
NA	NA	TRBV9	TRBJ2-7	CASSVQTGEGHEQYF	TGTGCCAGCAGCGTTCAGACAGGGGAGGGCCACGAGCAGTACTTC
once	TRBD1	TRBV7-9	TRBJ1-2	CASSFGSAQGRGGYTF	TGTGCCAGCAGCTTCGGGTCGGCACAGGGGCGCGGGGGCTACACCTTC
NA	NA	TRBV30	TRBJ2-7	CAWDTGPSYEQYF	TGTGCCTGGGACACAGGGCCCTCCTACGAGCAGTACTTC
NA	NA	TRBV5-5	TRBJ1-1	CASSLGRGLSNTEAFF	TGTGCCAGCAGCCTCGGCAGGGGCCTTAGTAACACTGAAGCTTTCTTT
few	TRBD1	TRBV28	TRBJ2-7	CASNSHDGQATYEQYF	TGTGCCAGCAACTCCCACGATGGACAGGCCACCTACGAGCAGTACTTC
once	NA	TRBV5-1	TRBJ1-3	CASSLVGGLAGNTIYF	TGCGCCAGCAGCTTGGTTGGAGGGTTAGCTGGAAACACCATATATTTT
NA	TRBD1	TRBV5-6	TRBJ2-7	CASSPRRGQGPRSYEQYF	TGTGCCAGCAGCCCGCGGCGGGGACAGGGGCCCCGCTCCTACGAGCAGTACTTC
NA	NA	TRBV7-2	TRBJ2-7	CASSPGSGAFNEQYF	TGTGCCAGCAGCCCAGGGTCGGGAGCATTTAACGAGCAGTACTTC
NA	NA	TRBV6-6	TRBJ2-7	CASSYPPGQRFYEQYF	TGTGCCAGCAGTTACCCGCCAGGACAACGATTCTACGAGCAGTACTTC
NA	NA	TRBV19	TRBJ2-7	CASSIGGYEQYF	TGTGCCAGTAGTATAGGAGGGTACGAGCAGTACTTC
NA	NA	TRBV18	TRBJ1-4	CASSPTPGITNEKLFF	TGTGCCAGCTCACCAACCCCAGGGATCACTAATGAAAAACTGTTTTTT
NA	NA	TRBV7-9	TRBJ1-4	CASSLVPTATMEKLFF	TGTGCCAGCAGCTTAGTGCCCACAGCGACTATGGAAAAACTGTTTTTT
NA	NA	TRBV2	TRBJ1-1	CASSEAGAAEAFF	TGTGCCAGCAGTGAAGCGGGCGCCGCTGAAGCTTTCTTT
NA	NA	TRBV10-1	TRBJ2-2	CASSEGKGRSGELFF	TGCGCCAGCAGTGAAGGGAAGGGGAGGTCCGGGGAGCTGTTTTTT
once	NA	TRBV5-4	TRBJ2-5	CASSLRTVQETQYF	TGTGCCAGCAGCTTGAGGACAGTACAAGAGACCCAGTACTTC
NA	NA	TRBV7-9	TRBJ2-7	CASSLDGLGEQYF	TGTGCCAGCAGCTTAGACGGGTTAGGCGAGCAGTACTTC
NA	TRBD2	TRBV11-3	TRBJ2-1	CASSPAGLADQGQFF	TGTGCCAGCAGCCCCGCGGGACTAGCGGACCAGGGGCAGTTCTTC
NA	TRBD1	TRBV29-1	TRBJ2-3	CSVDAGDRASDTQYF	TGCAGCGTTGACGCGGGGGACAGGGCGTCAGATACGCAGTATTTT
NA	TRBD1	TRBV6-6	TRBJ1-2	CASSNLQGAGSYTF	TGTGCCAGCAGTAACCTTCAGGGGGCGGGTAGCTACACCTTC
NA	NA	TRBV7-9	TRBJ1-1	CASSLESRVTEAFF	TGTGCCAGCAGCCTAGAATCCAGGGTCACTGAAGCTTTCTTT
NA	NA	TRBV18	TRBJ1-4	CASSPPAGGNEKLFF	TGTGCCAGCTCACCACCGGCCGGGGGGAATGAAAAACTGTTTTTT
few	NA	TRBV5-4	TRBJ2-5	CASSLEGLGGQETQYF	TGTGCCAGCAGCTTGGAGGGACTAGGGGGCCAGGAGACCCAGTACTTC
NA	TRBD2	TRBV19	TRBJ2-1	CASSIALRLAGGAEQFF	TGTGCCAGTAGTATAGCCCTCAGACTAGCGGGAGGAGCTGAGCAGTTCTTC
few	NA	TRBV28	TRBJ2-3	CASTGSADTQYF	TGTGCCAGCACGGGGAGCGCAGATACGCAGTATTTT
NA	TRBD1	TRBV2	TRBJ2-7	CASKTGTGGNEQYF	TGTGCCAGCAAGACCGGGACAGGGGGCAACGAGCAGTACTTC
NA	NA	TRBV15	TRBJ1-6	CATSSTSDGSSPLHF	TGTGCCACCAGCAGTACCTCGGACGGGAGTTCACCCCTCCACTTT
NA	TRBD2	TRBV7-2	TRBJ2-3	CASSLGLAGGQGDTQYF	TGTGCCAGCAGCTTAGGGCTAGCGGGGGGGCAGGGGGATACGCAGTATTTT
NA	TRBD1	TRBV6-5	TRBJ2-5	CASSRTGATQETQYF	TGTGCCAGCAGTAGAACAGGGGCTACCCAAGAGACCCAGTACTTC
few	NA	TRBV5-4	TRBJ2-7	CASSLGAGPDEQYF	TGTGCCAGCAGCTTAGGAGCGGGTCCCGACGAGCAGTACTTC
few	TRBD1	TRBV12-5	TRBJ2-7	CASDIDGDREDEQYF	TGTGCTAGTGACATTGATGGGGACAGGGAAGACGAGCAGTACTTC
NA	TRBD1	TRBV19	TRBJ1-5	CASSMIPGQGAVGEPQHF	TGTGCCAGTAGTATGATTCCGGGACAGGGGGCCGTAGGTGAGCCCCAGCATTTT
NA	TRBD1	TRBV29-1	TRBJ2-7	CSARTGFYEQYF	TGCAGCGCTAGGACAGGGTTCTACGAGCAGTACTTC
NA	TRBD2	TRBV5-1	TRBJ2-5	CASSSSSGGETQYF	TGCGCCAGCAGCTCCTCTAGCGGGGGAGAGACCCAGTACTTC
NA	TRBD1	TRBV5-1	TRBJ1-1	CASSFYRTGNTEAFF	TGCGCCAGCAGCTTTTACCGGACAGGGAACACTGAAGCTTTCTTT
NA	TRBD2	TRBV7-6	TRBJ2-7	CASSLEASGSEQYF	TGTGCCAGCAGCTTAGAGGCTAGCGGGAGCGAGCAGTACTTC
few	NA	TRBV4-3	TRBJ2-3	CASSRGTDTDTQYF	TGCGCCAGCAGCCGCGGGACGGACACAGATACGCAGTATTTT
NA	TRBD2	TRBV5-1	TRBJ2-5	CASSLSGGARETQYF	TGCGCCAGCAGCTTGAGCGGGGGGGCGAGAGAGACCCAGTACTTC
NA	NA	TRBV10-3	TRBJ2-5	CAISEPFTGMETQYF	TGTGCCATCAGTGAGCCTTTTACAGGGATGGAGACCCAGTACTTC
NA	TRBD2	TRBV19	TRBJ2-3	CASSPISGSSDTQYF	TGTGCCAGTAGCCCTATTAGCGGGAGCTCAGATACGCAGTATTTT
NA	TRBD1	TRBV7-9	TRBJ2-6	CSSSLPPTGGLSGANVLTF	TGTTCCAGCAGCTTACCTCCCACAGGGGGCCTCTCTGGGGCCAACGTCCTGACTTTC
NA	TRBD1	TRBV6-5	TRBJ1-5	CASSYRTGPEPQHF	TGTGCCAGCAGTTATCGGACAGGGCCCGAGCCCCAGCATTTT
NA	NA	TRBV6-1	TRBJ2-7	CASSEAGGSSYEQYF	TGTGCCAGCAGTGAAGCAGGGGGTAGCTCCTACGAGCAGTACTTC
NA	TRBD1	TRBV6-1	TRBJ1-2	CASSAGRGLLLGYGYTF	TGTGCCAGCAGTGCGGGCAGGGGGCTTCTTCTTGGCTATGGCTACACCTTC
NA	NA	TRBV15	TRBJ2-5	CATSRQVSETQYF	TGTGCCACCAGCAGACAGGTTTCAGAGACCCAGTACTTC